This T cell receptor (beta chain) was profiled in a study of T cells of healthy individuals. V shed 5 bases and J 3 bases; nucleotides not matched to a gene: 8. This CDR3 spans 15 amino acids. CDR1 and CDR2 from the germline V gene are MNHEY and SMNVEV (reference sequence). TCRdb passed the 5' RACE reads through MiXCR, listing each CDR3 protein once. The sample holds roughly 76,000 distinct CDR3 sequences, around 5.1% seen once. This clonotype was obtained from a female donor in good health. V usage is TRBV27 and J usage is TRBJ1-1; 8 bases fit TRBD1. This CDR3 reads CASSPWTGLDTEAFF. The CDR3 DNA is TGTGCCAGCAGTCCCTGGACAGGGTTGGACACTGAAGCTTTCTTT.